This TCR beta chain was retrieved from a study of T cells in Graves' hyperthyroidism and ophthalmopathy (dated by TCRdb to between 2018 and 2021). Describing the broader study: Peripheral blood was sampled at the time of initial diagnosis, prior to any treatment. To identify TCR V-J signatures that set the groups apart, the researchers used a discovery cohort of 95 to 100 patients, made up of 40 to 45 with Graves' ophthalmopathy and 57 with stable Graves' hyperthyroidism. Whether ophthalmopathy could be predicted prospectively was tested in an independent validation cohort made up of under 20 hyperthyroidism patients plus 17 patients who later progressed to ophthalmopathy. The 100 or so discovery patients were randomly split 7:3 into training and test sets. The study also compared thyroid tissue and blood T-cell repertoires from several Graves' hyperthyroidism patients. Following sampling, methimazole starting at 30 mg daily was given to hyperthyroidism patients, and high-dose intravenous methylprednisolone was given to ophthalmopathy patients. According to the paper, TCR Vbeta CDR3 sequencing was carried out on 135 peripheral blood samples, which came from some 41 ophthalmopathy, 75 or so hyperthyroidism and about 17 progressor patients. Paper-wide results and their limitations: In validation, the model predicted progression to ophthalmopathy a median of about 6 months before onset, with approximately 71% sensitivity and roughly 72% specificity. Sample size was not statistically predetermined, and investigators were not blinded to group allocation. A model built on a 13 V-J signature distinguished ophthalmopathy from stable hyperthyroidism, reaching 85% to 90% sensitivity and around 81% specificity in cross-validation and 80%/75% in testing. Most expanded thyroid clonotypes (frequency above 0.001) were also detected in blood, suggesting blood repertoires may reflect thyroid immune responses.

A distance of 15 bases separates the germline ends of V and J, which lose 3 bases and 6 bases respectively. From cysteine to phenylalanine, the CDR3 is 14 amino acids long. CDR3 DNA only is kept here, 42 bases in frame from base 1. Based on the germline V gene, the CDR1 and CDR2 sequences are KGHSH and LQKENI. There are many counts of this clonotype. The antigen it recognizes is unknown. Base qualities were left out, and no much larger clone turns up one base away. TCR beta CDR3 regions were amplified from RNA transcripts. For the first round of RT-PCR on the TCR CDR3, the HTBI primer set was used together with the Qiagen OneStep RT-PCR kit. A second multiplex PCR round built the libraries, followed by size selection and purification. Paired-end sequencing of the libraries was performed with 100 bp reads on an Illumina HiSeq2000. The authors processed their data as follows. SOAPnuke was used to process the raw data, with reads discarded if the reads contained adapters or uncalled bases, had a mean Phred below 15, or lacked an exact constant-primer or identifier match. High-quality paired reads were merged with COPE v1.2.5, and unique nucleotide sequences were defined as clonotypes. MiTCR v1.1 was used to align clonotypes to the IMGT TRBV, TRBD and TRBJ reference segments. Analysis was restricted to V-J combinations with a frequency above 0.0001, which covered 99.2% of repertoires. The TCS score was defined as the ratio of F50 (clonal expansion) to E x V (chaos), calculated using BLOSUM62-based TCRdist between CDR3 peptides within each V-J. Welch's t-statistics and random forest reduced 450 to 600 V-J features to 10 to 15, which were used in a naive Bayes classifier (R e1071). The raw public data were reprocessed by TCRdb itself: fastp quality trimming at Q25, MiXCR clonotype calling, in-frame beta chains only. Every distinct CDR3 protein forms one entry, paired with its most common genes and DNA. The V and J calls follow TCRdb's processing rather than the paper's. This sample lists around 110,000 distinct CDR3 sequences; 15% to 20% were detected once. 35% to 45% of the sample is held by the ten biggest clonotypes.

A patient counted as having stable Graves' hyperthyroidism if no progression to ophthalmopathy occurred over 18 months of follow-up. Hyperthyroidism patients were newly diagnosed, with disease duration under 2 months, and aged 18 to 65 years. Exclusion was applied to patients with uncontrolled infections, other autoimmune diseases, pregnancy or lactation. Diagnoses relied on clinical symptoms, serum thyroxine and TRAb, thyroid ultrasound and orbital computed tomography. Ficoll-Paque density gradient centrifugation was used to isolate PBMCs from around 10 ml of fresh peripheral blood. Trizol reagent was used to extract total RNA, and RNA quality was then checked on an Agilent 2100 Bioanalyzer.

Sequenced: blood. This sequence originates from a woman aged 45-65 years with Graves' hyperthyroidism. The sequence joins TRBV18 to TRBJ2-7; matching of 6 bases hints at TRBD1 as the D gene. The encoded CDR3 is CASSPATGGSEQYF. The nucleotide sequence reads TGTGCCAGCTCACCGGCGACAGGAGGAAGCGAGCAGTACTTC.